Sequencing of this TCR beta chain was carried out in a study of cytomegalovirus exposure and HLA in healthy donors. Both 60 Vbeta primers and 13 Jbeta primers went into the PCR. Clones were sequenced by immunoSEQ multiplex PCR, and TCRdb holds only the in-frame ones, with some missing. The data contain 70,000 to 75,000 clones, around 72% of them singletons. The material sequenced was PBMCs. This TCR was recovered from a woman between 40 and 55 years old in good health and CMV-seropositive.

The CDR3 sequence: CASSSGTSGAFAYEQYF. CDR3 nucleotide sequence: TGTGCCAGCAGCTCCGGGACTAGCGGGGCTTTTGCCTACGAGCAGTACTTC. This chain uses TRBV7-8 with TRBJ2-5, with 13 bases fitting TRBD2. The end of the DNA is better explained by TRBJ2-7, so the J call may be wrong. CDR3 length: 17 amino acids. Germline values: CDR1 SGHVS, CDR2 FQNEAQ.